The next 19 T cell receptor beta chains were all read from a single sample in a study of blood T cells in healthy people across ages (dated by TCRdb to 2015 to 2017). To prepare the library, 5' RACE was applied. The second PCR ran for about 6 to 12 cycles and used a J-beta primer mix along with a sample-barcoded 5' primer. The public sequencing data were trimmed at Q25 with fastp and processed into clonotypes with MiXCR by TCRdb, which kept only in-frame beta chains. Every distinct CDR3 protein forms one entry, paired with its most common genes and DNA. Recorded for this sample are around 1,800,000 distinct CDR3 sequences; around 42% of them occurred a single time. The ten largest account for 23% of the sample. Sequenced: blood. The receptors were gathered from a human donor in good health.

The V call is TRBV4-1, the J call TRBJ1-1; D remains unclear. The CDR3 length is 14 residues. V was cut by 4 bases and J by 1 base, with 10 bases left in between. Germline V gene lookup returns CDR1 MGHRA and CDR2 YSYEKL. The CDR3 spells CASSPRPKNTEAFF. CDR3 DNA sequence: TGCGCCAGCAGCCCCCGCCCTAAGAACACTGAAGCTTTCTTT.

V is TRBV7-9 and J is TRBJ1-1, with D unclear. The germline V gene has CDR1 SEHNR and CDR2 FQNEAQ (reference sequence). The V end lost 5 bases, the J end lost 3 bases, and 10 bases lay between the germline ends. The CDR3 sequence is 13 residues long. The CDR3 bases are TGTGCCAGCAGCAAAGGGCGTTACACTGAAGCTTTCTTT. The encoded protein is CASSKGRYTEAFF.

This clonotype was counted a few times. The rearrangement uses TRBV27 and TRBJ2-7, with 7 positions matching TRBD1. V lost 5 bases, J lost 3 bases, and 7 bases stayed unmatched. This CDR3 has 14 residues. Germline-derived CDR1 and CDR2 are MNHEY and SMNVEV (reference sequence). Here the CDR3 DNA reads TGTGCCAGCAGTCCCGACAGGGACATCTACGAGCAGTACTTC. This codes for CASSPDRDIYEQYF.

This chain uses TRBV3-1 with TRBJ2-4; 11 bases fit TRBD2. The CDR3 consists of 16 residues. The J segment lost 7 bases and the V segment lost 4 bases, leaving 9 bases of the junction unmatched. Germline CDR1 LGHDT, CDR2 YNNKEL (reference sequence). The CDR3 loop is CASSRPGLAASNIQYF. The CDR3 region has the DNA TGTGCCAGCAGCCGACCGGGACTAGCGGCAAGTAACATTCAGTACTTC.

The chain joins TRBV19 to TRBJ2-7, with 8 bases fitting TRBD2. CDR1 and CDR2 from the germline V gene are LNHDA and SQIVND (reference sequence). CDR3 length: 15 amino acids. The V segment lost 5 bases and the J segment 8 bases; nucleotides outside the gene matches: 14. CDR3 coding DNA: TGTGCCAGTAGTTTACGAACTAGCGGACTTATGAAGCAGTACTTC. It translates to CASSLRTSGLMKQYF.

This clonotype turned up a few times. The chain has TRBV7-8 and TRBJ2-3, with 7 positions matching TRBD1. This CDR3 spans 16 amino acids. Germline CDR1 SGHVS, CDR2 FQNEAQ. After removal of 4 bases from V and 4 bases from J, the junction contained 11 bases not matched to a gene. The CDR3 protein is CASSYTGDARSDTQYF. CDR3 DNA: TGTGCCAGCAGCTACACAGGGGACGCGAGGTCAGATACGCAGTATTTT. Together with reference TRBV7-8 and TRBJ2-3, the CDR3 gives the full variable domain: GAGVSQSPRYKVAKRGQDVALRCDPISGHVSLFWYQQALGQGPEFLTYFQNEAQLDKSGLPSDRFFAERPEGSVSTLKIQRTQQEDSAVYLCASSYTGDARSDTQYFGPGTRLTVL.

This clonotype was observed many times. The gene calls are TRBV29-1 and TRBJ2-6, with D perhaps matching TRBD1 (6 bases). CDR3 length: 17 residues. CDR1 is SQVTM and CDR2 is ANQGSEA in the germline V gene. V shed 5 bases and J shed 0 bases, with 17 bases lying between them. The CDR3 loop reads CSVHTGRGVSGANVLTF. The CDR3 bases are TGCAGCGTTCATACGGGCAGGGGTGTCTCTGGGGCCAACGTCCTGACTTTC.

The V gene is TRBV27, the J gene TRBJ1-6; TRBD1 matches 9 bases. V dropped 5 bases and J dropped 6; count of bases not matched to a gene: 5. CDR1 and CDR2 from the germline V gene are MNHEY and SMNVEV (reference sequence). The CDR3 length is 15 residues. CDR3 bases: TGTGCCAGCAGTCCCCGGGACAGGGCTAATTCACCCCTCCACTTT. Translation gives CASSPRDRANSPLHF.

This clonotype was counted between two and nine times. The chain employs TRBV24-1 and TRBJ2-5; 7 nucleotides agree with TRBD2. The CDR3 consists of 17 residues. The junction had 12 bases not matched to a gene; V was cut back by 3 bases and J by 3 bases. Germline V gene sequence: CDR1 KGHDR, CDR2 SFDVKD. The CDR3 DNA reads TGTGCCACCAGTGATCCTGGTCGGGGGGAAAGAGAAGAGACCCAGTACTTC. Amino acid sequence: CATSDPGRGEREETQYF.

CDR3 protein: CASSEITGTEAFF. Here the CDR3 DNA reads TGCGCCAGCAGCGAGATAACAGGGACTGAAGCTTTCTTT. The chain couples TRBV4-1 to TRBJ1-1; a possible D gene is TRBD1 (6 bases). This CDR3 spans 13 amino acids. Germline V lookup: CDR1 MGHRA, CDR2 YSYEKL. Trimming stripped 5 bases from V and 5 bases from J, with 12 bases between.

The V gene is TRBV5-6, the J gene TRBJ1-2; 9 bases are shared with TRBD1. The V and J ends lost 4 bases and 8 bases, in that order; junction bases with no gene match: 9. The CDR3 contains 14 residues. Per the germline V gene, CDR1 is SGHDT and CDR2 is YYEEEE. CDR3 in DNA: TGTGCCAGCAGCGATCAGGGACAGGGAGGCGGCTACACCTTC. Translating gives CASSDQGQGGGYTF. Together with reference TRBV5-6 and TRBJ1-2, the CDR3 gives the full variable domain: DAGVTQSPTHLIKTRGQQVTLRCSPKSGHDTVSWYQQALGQGPQFIFQYYEEEERQRGNFPDRFSGHQFPNYSSELNVNALLLGDSALYLCASSDQGQGGGYTFGSGTRLTVV.

The V and J genes are TRBV20-1 and TRBJ1-1, with 7 nucleotides matching TRBD1. V was pared by 5 bases and J by 0 bases, with 3 bases of the junction left unmatched. The CDR3 loop spans 13 amino acids. Germline lookup yields CDR1 DFQATT and CDR2 SNEGSKA (reference sequence). The CDR3, as DNA: TGCAGTGCTCAGGGGGGGTTGAACACTGAAGCTTTCTTT. Residues: CSAQGGLNTEAFF.

This clonotype has only a few counts. This chain connects TRBV9 to TRBJ1-2; D unresolved. Trimming left V 0 bases short and J 3 bases short, with 15 bases between. CDR1 is SGDLS and CDR2 is YYNGEE in the germline V gene. The length of the CDR3 is 16 residues. This CDR3 reads CASSVAPRVGDYGYTF. CDR3 in DNA: TGTGCCAGCAGCGTAGCCCCTCGGGTCGGAGACTATGGCTACACCTTC.

The sample holds a few counts of this clonotype. The gene calls are TRBV27 and TRBJ1-2; 11 bases map to TRBD1. CDR3 length: 17 residues. With V trimmed by 2 bases and J by 4 bases, 9 bases remained unmatched. Germline CDR1 MNHEY, CDR2 SMNVEV (reference sequence). CDR3 nucleotide sequence: TGTGCCAGCAGTTTACGGGACAGGGGGAACCATCTCTATGGCTACACCTTC. This gives the protein CASSLRDRGNHLYGYTF.

The V and J genes are TRBV27 and TRBJ2-1, with TRBD1 as a possible D gene (7 bases). The CDR3 loop spans 15 amino acids. Deletions cut 0 bases from V and 8 bases from J, with 14 bases between. The germline V gene has CDR1 MNHEY and CDR2 SMNVEV (reference sequence). CDR3 sequence reads: CASSLSWRGPHEQFF. CDR3 sequence (DNA): TGTGCCAGCAGTTTATCTTGGAGGGGGCCGCATGAGCAGTTCTTC.

The chain has TRBV20-1 and TRBJ1-5; TRBD1 aligns across 9 bases. The CDR3 contains 15 residues. CDR1 is DFQATT and CDR2 is SNEGSKA in the germline V gene (reference sequence). The ends lost 6 bases at V and 9 bases at J; junction bases unmatched: 15. The CDR3, as DNA: TGCAGTGCCGATACAGGGACAGGGAAAAACGGGCCCCAGCATTTT. Protein sequence: CSADTGTGKNGPQHF.

In this sample, this clonotype turned up a few times. The chain recombines TRBV12-3 or TRBV12-4 with TRBJ2-1; no clear D gene. The germline V and J ends were trimmed by 5 bases and 2 bases, with 7 bases remaining between them. This CDR3 has 13 residues. CDR3 in DNA: TGTGCCAGCAGTCAGAGAACCTACAATGAGCAGTTCTTC. This encodes CASSQRTYNEQFF.

This rearrangement joins TRBV5-1 to TRBJ2-7, with 8 nucleotides matching TRBD1. Germline V gene sequence: CDR1 SGHRS, CDR2 YFSETQ. J gave up 3 bases and V 5 bases, and 10 bases lay outside the gene matches. The CDR3 runs 15 residues. The CDR3 nucleotides read TGCGCCAGCAGACGGACTACAGGGGGAGACTACGAGCAGTACTTC. Its translation: CASRRTTGGDYEQYF.

The chain carries TRBV10-3 and TRBJ2-7; 7 bases map to TRBD1. Per the germline V gene, CDR1 is ENHRY and CDR2 is SYGVKD. This CDR3 region has 13 residues. The junction had 9 bases not matched to a gene; V was cut back by 10 bases and J by 3 bases. The CDR3, as DNA: TGTGCCACCTACAGGGGTGGACTCTACGAGCAGTACTTC. This codes for CATYRGGLYEQYF.